This TCR beta chain is from a study of CD8 T cells in ankylosing spondylitis (dated by TCRdb to about 2017). Context from the whole study: T cell receptor beta repertoires were profiled in healthy donors and ankylosing spondylitis patients so that disease-linked TCR variants could be found. In total, the full study cohort was made up of approximately 99 healthy donors and 25 to 30 ankylosing spondylitis patients. Peripheral blood samples were taken, and synovial fluid was additionally collected from ankylosing spondylitis patients. Overall study results and their limits: A CD8+ phenotype was shown by the disease-linked clones, which were found at relatively low frequencies in peripheral blood. The disease-linked clones were reported as significantly enriched in matched synovial fluid samples from ankylosing spondylitis patients. A TCR beta motif of several highly homologous amino acid variants appeared characteristic of blood from ankylosing spondylitis patients. Some TCR beta motif variants had previously been reported in synovial fluid and blood of reactive arthritis patients, which suggested common disease-initiation mechanisms.

For sequencing, an Illumina HiSeq 2500 was employed. Quantitative 5'-RACE with molecular barcodes was used to prepare TCR beta libraries. In the original analysis: A new computational method based on a probabilistic model of VDJ rearrangement was used to identify disease-linked TCR variants. Through fastp at Q25 and MiXCR, TCRdb rebuilt clones from the public reads, retaining in-frame beta chains. Rows with a matching CDR3 protein are joined into one entry that keeps the most common DNA and genes. V and J calls and clone size were set by TCRdb, not the authors. This sample has approximately 520,000 distinct CDR3 sequences in its table, and 5.3% of those were observed once. Approximately 3.5% of the sample goes to the ten largest clones. At least ten counts were recorded for this clonotype. The clone's antigen remains unknown. Per-base quality was not reported, and no clone a single base away is much larger than it.

Deletion took 6 bases off V and 2 bases off J, with a span of 12 bases between the germline ends. Measured from the cysteine to the phenylalanine, the CDR3 is 14 residues long. Just the 42-base CDR3 DNA is kept, in frame starting at base 1. Via the germline V gene (reference sequence), CDR1 is MNHEY and CDR2 SMNVEV. The TCR originated in a male donor with ankylosing spondylitis. The chain employs TRBV27 and TRBJ2-3, with an unclear D gene assignment. The sequencing sample was made of blood, either unsorted or a sorted T cell fraction (not recorded which). This receptor carries the CDR3 CASSRIPNTDTQYF. The DNA reads as follows: TGTGCCAGCAGCCGGATCCCAAACACAGATACGCAGTATTTT.